Below are 27 T cell receptor beta chains sequenced from a single sample in a study of blood T cell repertoires in COVID-19. The data were produced by immunoSEQ multiplex PCR, yet TCRdb's version contains in-frame clones alone and is incomplete. This sample has roughly 240,000 clones, with around nine tenths found just once. Material: peripheral blood. These receptors were taken from a woman in her sixties or seventies who had recovered from COVID-19.

This chain connects TRBV7-3 to TRBJ2-5, with TRBD1 identical over 7 bases. V dropped 5 bases and J dropped 2; count of bases not matched to a gene: 8. This CDR3 region has 15 residues. Germline V gene lookup returns CDR1 SGHTA and CDR2 FQGTGA. CDR3 residues: CASSPNPGQQETQYF. In DNA, the CDR3 is TGTGCCAGCAGCCCAAACCCGGGACAGCAAGAGACCCAGTACTTC.

The rearrangement links TRBV5-4 to TRBJ1-4, with a weak D call TRBD1 (5 bases). The V and J ends lost 2 bases and 0 bases respectively, with 8 bases between them. Germline values: CDR1 SGHNT, CDR2 YYREEE (reference sequence). The CDR3 loop spans 15 amino acids. CDR3 amino acids: CASSFRDSTNEKLFF. CDR3 sequence (DNA): TGTGCCAGCAGCTTCAGGGATTCAACTAATGAAAAACTGTTTTTT.

The gene calls are TRBV4-2 and TRBJ2-3; D uncertain. The V end was cut by 5 bases, the J end by 3 bases, with 12 bases between. Germline V gives CDR1 LGHNA, CDR2 YNFKEQ. The CDR3 runs to 14 residues. The CDR3 region is CASSSRELTDTQYF. The CDR3 nucleotides are TGTGCCAGCAGCTCCCGCGAACTTACAGATACGCAGTATTTT.

The chain uses TRBV5-1 and TRBJ2-6; D call uncertain. Germline CDR1 and CDR2: SGHRS and YFSETQ. The CDR3 sequence is 15 residues long. V was shortened by 2 bases and J by 0 bases, with 6 bases between the two germline ends. The CDR3 here is CASSLQSSGANVLTF. For the CDR3, the DNA is TGCGCCAGCAGCTTACAGAGCTCTGGGGCCAACGTCCTGACTTTC.

The rearrangement joins TRBV7-9 to TRBJ2-7; 10 nucleotides align to TRBD1. With 6 bases clipped from V and 6 bases from J, the junction kept 8 bases outside the gene matches. The CDR3 has 14 amino acids. From germline, CDR1 is SEHNR and CDR2 FQNEAQ (reference sequence). CDR3 bases: TGTGCCAGCAGAAGGACAGGGGGTTCGGGCGAGCAGTACTTC. Its protein product is CASRRTGGSGEQYF.

The rearrangement joins TRBV4-3 to TRBJ2-5; D is possibly TRBD2 (5 bases). Germline V CDR1 and CDR2: LGHNA, YSLEER. This CDR3 spans 13 amino acids. Trimming took off 6 bases at V and 5 bases at J, with 13 bases between the two ends. The CDR3 region has the DNA TGCGCCAGCAGTTTGGACTTCATGGAGACCCAGTACTTC. This codes for CASSLDFMETQYF.

Only one count was recorded for this clone. The gene calls are TRBV6-5 and TRBJ2-1, with D tentatively TRBD2 (7 bases). The CDR3 spans 15 residues. Germline CDR1 is MNHEY and CDR2 is SVGAGI. The V gene lost 4 bases and the J gene lost 3 bases, with 13 bases spanning the gap. CDR3 sequence (DNA): TGTGCCAGCAGTTCCAGGAGGGGGGGCTACAATGAGCAGTTCTTC. Amino acids: CASSSRRGGYNEQFF.

The rearrangement links TRBV9 to TRBJ1-2; D ambiguous. Trimming shortened V by 0 bases and J by 8 bases, and 14 bases separated the two germline ends. This CDR3 region has 14 residues. Germline V gene lookup returns CDR1 SGDLS and CDR2 YYNGEE. The DNA of the CDR3 is TGTGCCAGCAGCGTAGTGGCGGGGTTGGACGGCTACACCTTC. This encodes CASSVVAGLDGYTF.

The chain joins TRBV4-3 to TRBJ2-1; D perhaps matches TRBD1 (7 bases). The CDR3 runs to 20 residues. Germline CDR1 is LGHNA and CDR2 is YSLEER. Between the trimmed V and J ends, which lost 0 bases and 1 base, there was a span of 22 bases. The CDR3 loop is CASSQDGGGTGVESYNEQFF. The CDR3 DNA reads as TGCGCCAGCAGCCAAGATGGAGGGGGTACAGGGGTGGAATCCTACAATGAGCAGTTCTTC.

The V call is TRBV6-5, the J call TRBJ1-4, with D possibly matching TRBD1 (5 bases). The CDR3 runs to 14 residues. From germline, CDR1 is MNHEY and CDR2 SVGAGI. V lost 6 bases and J 3 bases, leaving 11 bases between the germline ends. In nucleotides, the CDR3 is TGTGCCAGCAGCCTGGGACTTGCTAATGAAAAACTGTTTTTT. Protein sequence: CASSLGLANEKLFF.

The chain couples TRBV25-1 to TRBJ1-1; 8 bases align to TRBD1. V trimming: 3 bases; J trimming: 3 bases; junction bases outside the gene matches: 6. CDR1 and CDR2 (germline): MGHDK, SYGVNS. The CDR3 totals 15 residues. CDR3 residues: CASSDRTGWDTEAFF. In DNA, the CDR3 is TGTGCCAGCAGTGACCGGACAGGGTGGGACACTGAAGCTTTCTTT.

This clone was seen just once. The V call is TRBV23-1, the J call TRBJ2-7; tentative D call: TRBD2 (7 bases). TRBV23-1 has ORF status, its function being uncertain. The CDR3 covers 19 residues. Trimming shortened V by 5 bases and J by 2 bases, and 28 bases separated the two germline ends. This CDR3 is CASSTLSQLERDTAYEQYF. The CDR3 nucleotides are TGCGCCAGCAGTACGCTGAGTCAATTGGAGCGGGACACCGCCTACGAGCAGTACTTC.

The chain joins TRBV19 to TRBJ2-2; perhaps TRBD2 as D (5 bases). The CDR3 has 15 amino acids. V was trimmed by 1 base and J by 9 bases, leaving 15 bases between them. The germline V gene has CDR1 LNHDA and CDR2 SQIVND (reference sequence). CDR3 coding DNA: TGTGCCAGTAGTATAGCCGTTTCTGCCGGGAGGGAGCTGTTTTTT. Its protein is CASSIAVSAGRELFF.

CDR3 in amino acids: CASSPLGQAYEQYF. The CDR3 nucleotides read TGTGCCAGCAGCCCTCTGGGACAGGCCTACGAGCAGTACTTC. The gene calls are TRBV9 and TRBJ2-7; the match to TRBD1 covers 8 bases. The junction had 5 bases not matched to a gene; V was cut back by 4 bases and J by 2 bases. The germline gives CDR1 SGDLS, CDR2 YYNGEE. The CDR3 sequence is 14 residues long.

V usage is TRBV9 and J usage is TRBJ1-4; D not resolved. V gave up 3 bases and J gave up 0 bases, with 3 bases separating them. This CDR3 contains 13 residues. Germline CDR1 is SGDLS and CDR2 is YYNGEE. The CDR3 sequence is CASSGATNEKLFF. DNA for the CDR3: TGTGCCAGCAGCGGCGCAACTAATGAAAAACTGTTTTTT.

The gene calls are TRBV4-1 and TRBJ2-2; D is perhaps TRBD1 (6 bases). Per the germline V gene, CDR1 is MGHRA and CDR2 is YSYEKL. Trimming left V 1 base short and J 0 bases short, with 18 bases between. The CDR3 has 19 amino acids. The CDR3, as DNA: TGCGCCAGCAGCCAAGTCAGGGGACGACAGAAGACGAACACCGGGGAGCTGTTTTTT. It codes for CASSQVRGRQKTNTGELFF.

The J gene is TRBJ2-5, the V gene TRBV28; D ambiguous. Germline CDR1 reads MDHEN; CDR2 reads SYDVKM. Trimming left V 5 bases short and J 7 bases short, with 5 bases between. This CDR3 has 10 amino acids. CDR3 nucleotide sequence: TGTGCCAGCAGTCGCGGGACCCAGTACTTC. Translating gives CASSRGTQYF.

The genes are TRBV27 and TRBJ2-1, with 7 bases fitting TRBD1. The CDR3 spans 14 residues. The germline V gene has CDR1 MNHEY and CDR2 SMNVEV (reference sequence). V lost 3 bases, J lost 7 bases, and 6 bases stayed unmatched. CDR3 region: CASSLVGRGNEQFF. CDR3 coding DNA: TGTGCCAGCAGTTTGGTCGGCAGGGGGAATGAGCAGTTCTTC.

This chain uses TRBV10-3 with TRBJ1-4; no firm D call. Per the germline V gene, CDR1 is ENHRY and CDR2 is SYGVKD. CDR3 length equals 13 residues. Trimming removed 5 bases from V and 7 bases from J, with 11 bases in between. The DNA of the CDR3 is TGTGCCATCAGTTCCAGGTTGGGTGAAAAACTGTTTTTT. It specifies CAISSRLGEKLFF.

This rearrangement joins TRBV4-1 to TRBJ1-5; D not resolved. Germline CDR1 reads MGHRA; CDR2 reads YSYEKL. The CDR3 spans 20 residues. Trimming pared 3 bases from V and 5 bases from J, leaving 29 bases between. This CDR3 is CASSQISFFTGRVEYQPQHF. As DNA, the CDR3 is TGCGCCAGCAGCCAGATTTCTTTCTTCACGGGTCGGGTGGAATATCAGCCCCAGCATTTT.

The rearrangement links TRBV6-5 to TRBJ1-3; no clear D gene. The CDR3 loop spans 15 amino acids. Germline V gives CDR1 MNHEY, CDR2 SVGAGI. V was pared by 2 bases and J by 0 bases, with 8 bases between. This chain's CDR3 is CASSYLGHSGNTIYF. As DNA, the CDR3 is TGTGCCAGCAGTTACCTGGGCCACTCTGGAAACACCATATATTTT.

The sample holds one count of this clone. The chain recombines TRBV5-4 with TRBJ2-5; D is unclear. Trimming took off 1 base at V and 3 bases at J, with 10 bases between the two ends. The CDR3 is 14 residues long. CDR1 and CDR2 (germline): SGHNT, YYREEE (reference sequence). The CDR3 sequence is CASSLLYTKETQYF. In nucleotides, the CDR3 is TGTGCCAGCAGCTTGCTGTACACTAAAGAGACCCAGTACTTC.

The genes are TRBV12-3 or TRBV12-4 and TRBJ2-2, with D maybe TRBD1 (6 bases). Trimming removed 6 bases from V and 4 bases from J, with 9 bases in between. The CDR3 runs 13 residues. As DNA, the CDR3 is TGTGCCAGCAGAACAGGGATCACCGGGGAGCTGTTTTTT. Amino acid sequence: CASRTGITGELFF.

This chain links TRBV6-6 with TRBJ2-1; D is perhaps TRBD2 (6 bases). CDR3 length: 14 amino acids. V was clipped by 7 bases and J by 7 bases, with 17 bases between them. CDR1 and CDR2 from the germline V gene are MNHNY and SVGAGI (reference sequence). The CDR3 DNA reads as TGTGCCAGCACTCCCGGGGGACTTCGAAATGAGCAGTTCTTC. The encoded protein is CASTPGGLRNEQFF.

V usage is TRBV28 and J usage is TRBJ2-5, with a tentative D call TRBD1 (5 bases). Trimming took off 5 bases at V and 2 bases at J, with 9 bases between the two ends. CDR1 and CDR2 (germline): MDHEN, SYDVKM. This CDR3 contains 13 residues. The CDR3 DNA is TGTGCCAGCAGTCCCAGGGCGCAAGAGACCCAGTACTTC. Its protein product is CASSPRAQETQYF.

The chain has TRBV5-1 and TRBJ2-5, with D perhaps TRBD1 (5 bases). Trimming pared 5 bases from V and 1 base from J, leaving 9 bases between. Germline values: CDR1 SGHRS, CDR2 YFSETQ. The CDR3 spans 13 residues. In DNA form, the CDR3 reads TGCGCCAGCAGTCAGACAGCCCAAGAGACCCAGTACTTC. Encoded protein: CASSQTAQETQYF.

This chain joins TRBV19 and TRBJ1-5, with 9 nucleotides matching TRBD1. CDR3 length: 14 residues. Germline V gene sequence: CDR1 LNHDA, CDR2 SQIVND (reference sequence). V gave up 8 bases and J gave up 4 bases; unmatched junction bases: 6. The CDR3 is CASGDRVHNQPQHF. DNA of the CDR3: TGTGCCAGTGGGGACAGGGTACATAATCAGCCCCAGCATTTT.